This paragraph covers one T cell receptor beta chain sequence. The data are from a study of T cells expressing NK-cell markers. Study-level information: The eight sequenced donors comprised seven who were HCMV-seropositive and one who was seronegative.

The CDR3 loop spans 12 amino acids. Per the germline V gene, CDR1 is ENHRY and CDR2 is SYGVKD. 5'RACE template switching with UMIs produced the TCR beta cDNA. Using the 5' RACE reads, TCRdb records one entry per CDR3 protein without DNA. Seen in this sample are 350,000 to 400,000 distinct CDR3 sequences; the ten most common clones hold roughly a tenth. The rearrangement joins TRBV10-3 to TRBJ1-2; TCRdb indicates TRBD1, and absent DNA this call remains unverified. What was sequenced was blood T cells: a sorted CD56 or NKG2C T cell subset, CD4+ or CD8+ T cells, or bulk PBMC T cells (not recorded which). The sequence was collected from a woman aged 45-60 years in good health. CDR3 protein: CATNREMGGYTF.